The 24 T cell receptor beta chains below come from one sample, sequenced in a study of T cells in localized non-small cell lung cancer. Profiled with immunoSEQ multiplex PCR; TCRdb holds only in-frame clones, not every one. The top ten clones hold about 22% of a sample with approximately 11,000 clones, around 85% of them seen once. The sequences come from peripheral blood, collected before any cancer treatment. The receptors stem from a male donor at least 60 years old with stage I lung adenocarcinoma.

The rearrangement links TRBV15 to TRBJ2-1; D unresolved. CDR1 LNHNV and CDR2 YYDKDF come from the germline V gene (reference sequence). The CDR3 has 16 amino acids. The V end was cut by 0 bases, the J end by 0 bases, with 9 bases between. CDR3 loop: CATSRDITTSYNEQFF. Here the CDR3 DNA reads TGTGCCACCAGCAGAGATATAACTACCTCCTACAATGAGCAGTTCTTC. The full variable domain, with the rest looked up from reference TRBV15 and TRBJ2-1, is DAMVIQNPRYQVTQFGKPVTLSCSQTLNHNVMYWYQQKSSQAPKLLFHYYDKDFNNEADTPDNFQSRRPNTSFCFLDIRSPGLGDTAMYLCATSRDITTSYNEQFFGPGTRLTVL.

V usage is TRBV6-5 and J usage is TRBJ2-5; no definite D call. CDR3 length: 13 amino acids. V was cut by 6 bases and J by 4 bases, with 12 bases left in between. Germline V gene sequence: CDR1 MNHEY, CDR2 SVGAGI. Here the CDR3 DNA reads TGTGCCAGCAGACCCGGGCCTAGAGAGACCCAGTACTTC. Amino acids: CASRPGPRETQYF.

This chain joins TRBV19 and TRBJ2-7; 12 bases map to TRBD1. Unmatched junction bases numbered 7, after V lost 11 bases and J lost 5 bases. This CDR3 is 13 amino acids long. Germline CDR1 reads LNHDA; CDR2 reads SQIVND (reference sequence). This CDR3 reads CAVRDRGRNEQYF. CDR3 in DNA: TGTGCCGTCCGGGACAGGGGGCGGAACGAGCAGTACTTC. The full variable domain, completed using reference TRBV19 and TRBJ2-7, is DGGITQSPKYLFRKEGQNVTLSCEQNLNHDAMYWYRQDPGQGLRLIYYSQIVNDFQKGDIAEGYSVSREKKESFPLTVTSAQKNPTAFYLCAVRDRGRNEQYFGPGTRLTVT.

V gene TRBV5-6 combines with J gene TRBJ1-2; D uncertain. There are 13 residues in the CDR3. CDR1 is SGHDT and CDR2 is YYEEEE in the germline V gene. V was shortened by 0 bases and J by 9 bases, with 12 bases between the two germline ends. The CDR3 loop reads CASSLATVRSYTF. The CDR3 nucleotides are TGTGCCAGCAGCTTGGCCACAGTCAGGAGCTACACCTTC.

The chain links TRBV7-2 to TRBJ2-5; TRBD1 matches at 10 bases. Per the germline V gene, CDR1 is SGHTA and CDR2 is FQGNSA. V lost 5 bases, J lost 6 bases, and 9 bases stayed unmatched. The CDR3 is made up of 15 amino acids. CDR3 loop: CASSLRDRGVKTQYF. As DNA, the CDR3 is TGTGCCAGCAGCCTCCGGGACAGGGGAGTGAAGACCCAGTACTTC.

The chain's CDR3 is CASRDREEGEKLFF. For the CDR3, the DNA is TGTGCCAGCAGGGACAGGGAGGAAGGTGAAAAACTGTTTTTT. This chain uses TRBV6-5 with TRBJ1-4, with 8 bases aligning to TRBD1. Germline values: CDR1 MNHEY, CDR2 SVGAGI. V trimming: 6 bases; J trimming: 7 bases; junction bases outside the gene matches: 7. The CDR3 sequence is 14 residues long.

In DNA, the CDR3 is TGTGCCAGCAGCCGCCCGACTAGCGGCGCCTACGAGCAGTACTTC. Translation gives CASSRPTSGAYEQYF. This chain connects TRBV4-2 to TRBJ2-7, with 9 bases lining up with TRBD2. Germline loops: CDR1 LGHNA, CDR2 YNFKEQ. J gave up 2 bases and V 4 bases, and 6 bases lay outside the gene matches. This CDR3 contains 15 residues.

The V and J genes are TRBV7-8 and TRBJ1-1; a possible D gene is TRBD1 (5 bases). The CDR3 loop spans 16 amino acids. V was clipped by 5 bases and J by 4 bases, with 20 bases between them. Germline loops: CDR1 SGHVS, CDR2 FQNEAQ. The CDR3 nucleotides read TGTGCCAGCAGCCAACCGTACCAAGGGGTGAGCACTGAAGCTTTCTTT. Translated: CASSQPYQGVSTEAFF.

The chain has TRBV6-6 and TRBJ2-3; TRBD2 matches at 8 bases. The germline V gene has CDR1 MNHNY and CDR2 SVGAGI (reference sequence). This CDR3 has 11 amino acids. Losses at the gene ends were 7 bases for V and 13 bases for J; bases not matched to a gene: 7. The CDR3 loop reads CASIAGGVEYF. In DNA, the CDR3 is TGTGCCAGCATTGCGGGGGGAGTTGAGTATTTT.

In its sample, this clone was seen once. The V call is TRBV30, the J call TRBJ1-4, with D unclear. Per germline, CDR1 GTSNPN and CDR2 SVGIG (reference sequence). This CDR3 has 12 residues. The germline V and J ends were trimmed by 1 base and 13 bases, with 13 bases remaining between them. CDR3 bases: TGTGCCTGGAGTGACACCACCGGGATACTGTTTTTT. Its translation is CAWSDTTGILFF.

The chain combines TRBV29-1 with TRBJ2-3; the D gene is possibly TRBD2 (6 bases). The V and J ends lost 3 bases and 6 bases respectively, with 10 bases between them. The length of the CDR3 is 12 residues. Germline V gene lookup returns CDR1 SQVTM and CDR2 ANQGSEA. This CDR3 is CSVEGGADTQYF. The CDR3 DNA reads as TGCAGCGTTGAGGGGGGTGCGGATACGCAGTATTTT.

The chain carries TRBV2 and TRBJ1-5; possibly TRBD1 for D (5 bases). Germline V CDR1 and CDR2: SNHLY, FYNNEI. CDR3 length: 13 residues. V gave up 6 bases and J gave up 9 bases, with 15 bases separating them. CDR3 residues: CASRVQGVGPQHF. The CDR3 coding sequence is TGTGCCAGCAGAGTCCAGGGTGTAGGGCCCCAGCATTTT. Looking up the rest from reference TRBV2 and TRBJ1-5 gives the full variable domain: EPEVTQTPSHQVTQMGQEVILRCVPISNHLYFYWYRQILGQKVEFLVSFYNNEISEKSEIFDDQFSVERPDGSNFTLKIRSTKLEDSAMYFCASRVQGVGPQHFGDGTRLSIL.

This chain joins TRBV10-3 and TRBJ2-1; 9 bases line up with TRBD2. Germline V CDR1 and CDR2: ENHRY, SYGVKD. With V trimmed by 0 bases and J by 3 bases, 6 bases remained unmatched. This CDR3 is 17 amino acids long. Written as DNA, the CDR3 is TGTGCCATCAGTGAGTCGATGGCTAGCGGGGACTACAATGAGCAGTTCTTC. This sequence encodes CAISESMASGDYNEQFF.

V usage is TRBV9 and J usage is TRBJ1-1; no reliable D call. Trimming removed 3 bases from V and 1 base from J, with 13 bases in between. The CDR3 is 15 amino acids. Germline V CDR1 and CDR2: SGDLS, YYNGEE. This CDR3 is CASSAEGVRNTEAFF. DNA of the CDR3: TGTGCCAGCAGCGCAGAGGGCGTGAGGAACACTGAAGCTTTCTTT. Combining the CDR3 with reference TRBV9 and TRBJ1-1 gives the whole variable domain DSGVTQTPKHLITATGQRVTLRCSPRSGDLSVYWYQQSLDQGLQFLIQYYNGEERAKGNILERFSAQQFPDLHSELNLSSLELGDSALYFCASSAEGVRNTEAFFGQGTRLTVV.

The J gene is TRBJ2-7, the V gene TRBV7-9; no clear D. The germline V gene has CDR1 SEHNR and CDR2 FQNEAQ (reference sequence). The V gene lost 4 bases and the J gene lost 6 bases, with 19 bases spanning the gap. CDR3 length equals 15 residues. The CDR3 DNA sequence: TGTGCCAGCAGCTACCGACGTTATGGGTCAGGCGAGCAGTACTTC. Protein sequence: CASSYRRYGSGEQYF.

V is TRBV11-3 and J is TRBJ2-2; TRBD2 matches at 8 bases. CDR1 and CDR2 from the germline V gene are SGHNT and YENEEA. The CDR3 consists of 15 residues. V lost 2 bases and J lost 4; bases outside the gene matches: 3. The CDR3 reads CASSLSGGSTGELFF. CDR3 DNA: TGTGCCAGCAGCTTAAGCGGGGGAAGCACCGGGGAGCTGTTTTTT. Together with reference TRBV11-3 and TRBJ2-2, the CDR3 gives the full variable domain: EAGVVQSPRYKIIEKKQPVAFWCNPISGHNTLYWYLQNLGQGPELLIRYENEEAVDDSQLPKDRFSAERLKGVDSTLKIQPAELGDSAVYLCASSLSGGSTGELFFGEGSRLTVL.

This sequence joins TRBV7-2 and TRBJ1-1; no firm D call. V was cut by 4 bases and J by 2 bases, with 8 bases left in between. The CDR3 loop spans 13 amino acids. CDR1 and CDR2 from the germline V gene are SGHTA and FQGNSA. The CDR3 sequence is CASSSQLNTEAFF. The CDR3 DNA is TGTGCCAGCAGCTCACAGCTTAACACTGAAGCTTTCTTT.

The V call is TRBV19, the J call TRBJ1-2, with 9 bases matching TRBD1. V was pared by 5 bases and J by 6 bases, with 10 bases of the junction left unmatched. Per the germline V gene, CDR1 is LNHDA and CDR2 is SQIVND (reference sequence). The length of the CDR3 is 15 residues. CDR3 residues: CASSGQGLAIDGYTF. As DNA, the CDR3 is TGTGCCAGTAGTGGACAGGGGTTAGCGATCGATGGCTACACCTTC.

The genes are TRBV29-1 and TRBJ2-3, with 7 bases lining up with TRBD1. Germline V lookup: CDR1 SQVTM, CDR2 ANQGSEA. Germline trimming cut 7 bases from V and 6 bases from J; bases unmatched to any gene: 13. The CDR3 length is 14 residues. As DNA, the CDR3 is TGCAGCGGCCAAGACAGGGTTCAGGGGGATACGCAGTATTTT. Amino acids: CSGQDRVQGDTQYF.

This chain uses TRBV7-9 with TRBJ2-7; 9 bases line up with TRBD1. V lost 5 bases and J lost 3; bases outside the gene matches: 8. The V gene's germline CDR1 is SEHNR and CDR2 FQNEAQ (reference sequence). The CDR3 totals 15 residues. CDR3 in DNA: TGTGCCAGCAGCGTACCGGGACAGGGCAACTACGAGCAGTACTTC. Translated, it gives CASSVPGQGNYEQYF.

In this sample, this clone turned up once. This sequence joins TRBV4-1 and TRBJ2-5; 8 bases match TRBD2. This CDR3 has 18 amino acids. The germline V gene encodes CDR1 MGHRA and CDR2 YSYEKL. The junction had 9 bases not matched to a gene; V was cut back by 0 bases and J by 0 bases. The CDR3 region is CASSQDRSGGPYQETQYF. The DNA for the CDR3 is TGCGCCAGCAGCCAAGATAGGAGCGGGGGCCCTTACCAAGAGACCCAGTACTTC.

The CDR3 protein is CASSSGQGAKKLFF. The CDR3 nucleotides read TGTGCCAGCAGCTCAGGACAGGGGGCGAAAAAACTGTTTTTT. This chain uses TRBV7-2 with TRBJ1-4; TRBD1 aligns across 11 bases. Per the germline V gene, CDR1 is SGHTA and CDR2 is FQGNSA. The junction had 4 bases not matched to a gene; V was cut back by 4 bases and J by 9 bases. There are 14 residues in the CDR3.

The CDR3 loop is CASSVRSGGKETQYF. The CDR3 bases are TGTGCCAGCAGTGTAAGAAGCGGGGGGAAGGAGACCCAGTACTTC. The chain carries TRBV6-1 and TRBJ2-5; 9 bases fit TRBD2. The CDR3 is 15 amino acids. The ends lost 4 bases at V and 5 bases at J; junction bases unmatched: 8. Germline V gene lookup returns CDR1 MNHNS and CDR2 SASEGT.

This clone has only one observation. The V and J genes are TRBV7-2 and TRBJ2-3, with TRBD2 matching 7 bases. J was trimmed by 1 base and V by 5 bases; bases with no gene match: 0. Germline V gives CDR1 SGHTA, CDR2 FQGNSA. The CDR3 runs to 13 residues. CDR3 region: CASSRGGTDTQYF. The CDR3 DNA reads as TGTGCCAGCAGCCGGGGGGGCACAGATACGCAGTATTTT.